The TCR beta chain described here comes from a study of shared T cell receptors in the human thymus. Sequenced by immunoSEQ multiplex PCR; TCRdb stores in-frame clones only, minus some. Among fewer than 700,000 clones listed, 88% were seen once. Germline V gene sequence: CDR1 MGHRA, CDR2 YSYEKL. Trimming shortened V by 4 bases and J by 4 bases, and 9 bases separated the two germline ends. This CDR3 has 13 amino acids. A further study also used this sample, focusing on human thymus T cells. That report notes: The donors were infants in Finland with congenital heart defects, otherwise immunologically healthy. In corrective heart surgery, resections were taken, and these provided the thymus tissue. An apparent bias in V and J gene usage was seen in thymic and blood repertoires. Unrelated individuals reportedly shared highly overlapping thymic TCR repertoires.

This sequence was found in a boy less than two years old with a congenital heart defect. This chain joins TRBV4-1 and TRBJ2-3; the D is unclear. Source material: thymocytes. The CDR3 nucleotides are TGCGCCAGCAGCCCCGCAGTCCCAGATACGCAGTATTTT. As protein: CASSPAVPDTQYF.